One sample yielded the 2 T cell receptor beta chains listed below, sequenced in a study of blood T cell repertoires in COVID-19. Repertoires were generated with immunoSEQ multiplex PCR, while TCRdb's copy carries only in-frame clones and drops some. The table records under 95,000 clones, 65% to 90% of them present only once. The sequencing sample was made of peripheral blood. The receptor set was obtained from a man aged 50 to 59 with COVID-19, enrolled during active disease.

The chain employs TRBV3-1 (or the pseudogene TRBV3-2) and TRBJ2-1; 10 bases are a match to TRBD2. The junction had 4 bases not matched to a gene; V was cut back by 1 base and J by 4 bases. Germline-derived CDR1 and CDR2 are LGHDT and YNNKEL (reference sequence). The CDR3 covers 16 residues. CDR3 sequence: CASSQGTAGGYNEQFF. In nucleotides, the CDR3 is TGTGCCAGCAGCCAAGGGACAGCGGGAGGGTACAATGAGCAGTTCTTC.

CDR3 DNA: TGTGCCTGGAGGGCCGGAGGGAACGAGCAGTACTTC. It encodes CAWRAGGNEQYF. The V gene is TRBV30, the J gene TRBJ2-7; D may be TRBD2 (6 bases). The CDR3 contains 12 residues. The V gene lost 3 bases and the J gene lost 5 bases, with 11 bases spanning the gap. Germline lookup yields CDR1 GTSNPN and CDR2 SVGIG (reference sequence).